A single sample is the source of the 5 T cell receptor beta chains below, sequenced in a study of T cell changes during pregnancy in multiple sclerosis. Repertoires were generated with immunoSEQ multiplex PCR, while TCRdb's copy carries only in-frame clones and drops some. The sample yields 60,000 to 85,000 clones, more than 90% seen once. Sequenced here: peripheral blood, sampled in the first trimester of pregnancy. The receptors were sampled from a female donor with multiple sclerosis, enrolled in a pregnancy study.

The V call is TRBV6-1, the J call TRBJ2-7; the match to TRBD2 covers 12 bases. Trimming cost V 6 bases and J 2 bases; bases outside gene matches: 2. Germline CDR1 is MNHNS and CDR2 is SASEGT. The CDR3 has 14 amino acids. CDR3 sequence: CASSLAGGPYEQYF. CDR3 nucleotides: TGTGCCAGCAGCCTAGCGGGAGGGCCCTACGAGCAGTACTTC.

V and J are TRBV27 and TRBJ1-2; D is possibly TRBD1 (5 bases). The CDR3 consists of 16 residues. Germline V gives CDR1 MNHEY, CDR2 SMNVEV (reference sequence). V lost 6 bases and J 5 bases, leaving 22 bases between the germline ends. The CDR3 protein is CASSPGRGQKGYGYTF. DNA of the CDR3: TGTGCCAGCAGCCCCGGGAGGGGCCAAAAAGGATATGGCTACACCTTC.

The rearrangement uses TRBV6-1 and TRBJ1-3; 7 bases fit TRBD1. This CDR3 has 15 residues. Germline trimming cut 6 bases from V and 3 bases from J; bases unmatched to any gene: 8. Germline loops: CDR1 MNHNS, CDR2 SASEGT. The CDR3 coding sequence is TGTGCCAGCAGGAAGGGGGCGGACATTGGAAACACCATATATTTT. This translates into CASRKGADIGNTIYF.

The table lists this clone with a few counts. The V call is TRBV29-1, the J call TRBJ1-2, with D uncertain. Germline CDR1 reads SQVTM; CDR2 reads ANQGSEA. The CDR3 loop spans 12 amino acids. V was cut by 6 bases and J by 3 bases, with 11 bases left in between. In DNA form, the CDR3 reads TGCAGCGTAGACACAGTGGACTATGGCTACACCTTC. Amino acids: CSVDTVDYGYTF.

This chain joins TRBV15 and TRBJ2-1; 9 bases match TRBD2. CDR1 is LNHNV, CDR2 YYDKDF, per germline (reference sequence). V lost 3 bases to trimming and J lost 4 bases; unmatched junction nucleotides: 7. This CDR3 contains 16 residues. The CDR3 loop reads CATSSLSRGGYNEQFF. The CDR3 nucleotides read TGTGCCACCAGCAGTCTTTCGCGGGGGGGGTACAATGAGCAGTTCTTC. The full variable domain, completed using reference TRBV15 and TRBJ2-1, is DAMVIQNPRYQVTQFGKPVTLSCSQTLNHNVMYWYQQKSSQAPKLLFHYYDKDFNNEADTPDNFQSRRPNTSFCFLDIRSPGLGDTAMYLCATSSLSRGGYNEQFFGPGTRLTVL.